These T cell receptor beta chains were read from a single sample in a study of regulatory T cells in long-lasting Graves disease. TCRdb reprocessed the multiplex PCR reads via MiXCR and lists one record per CDR3 protein. Altogether approximately 470,000 distinct CDR3 sequences are present, around 15% being singletons, with the ten largest covering 9.5% to 15%. The data were also submitted as part of a second study, on T cells in Graves' hyperthyroidism and ophthalmopathy.

The sample consisted of peripheral blood mononuclear cells (PBMCs), taken at new diagnosis, from a patient treated with antithyroid drugs. Receptors originate from a man in his forties with Graves disease. The CDR3 runs from the conserved cysteine through the conserved F or W.

V	J	CDR3
TRBV2	TRBJ1-2	CASSEAVTYGYTF
TRBV7-9	TRBJ1-1	CASSPTMNTEAFF
TRBV7-6	TRBJ2-4	CASAPSSAGNIQYF
TRBV5-1	TRBJ2-2	CASSGDTGELFF
TRBV7-6	TRBJ1-2	CASSSYPRGTAENYGYTF
TRBV12-3/TRBV12-4	TRBJ1-5	CASSLALRLGGLNQPQHF
TRBV2	TRBJ2-7	CASSETGTGAYEQCF
TRBV12-3/TRBV12-4	TRBJ2-2	CASSSDRGLNTGELFF
TRBV7-9	TRBJ1-1	CASSFSGAGEAFF
TRBV5-1	TRBJ2-7	CASTDLAGGSNYEQYF
TRBV7-9	TRBJ2-7	CASSPTGTGSSEQYF
TRBV9	TRBJ2-2	CASSPRQGDTGELFF
TRBV29-1	TRBJ2-1	CSVGGTLGSYNEQFF
TRBV6-5	TRBJ2-7	CASSYSGQPYYEQYF
TRBV5-1	TRBJ2-2	CASRRGRTNTGELFF
TRBV28	TRBJ2-5	CASSLTTQETQYF
TRBV12-3/TRBV12-4	TRBJ2-1	CASSPFGGNEQFF
TRBV20-1	TRBJ2-7	CSARDGQGVLYEQYF
TRBV2	-	CVSSPTSGSYGTQYF
TRBV3-1	TRBJ1-1	CASSPTGRKMNTEAFF
TRBV12-5	TRBJ2-4	CASGSTSPGQEIIKNIQYF
TRBV28	TRBJ1-5	CASSATRPGQQNQPQHF
TRBV13	TRBJ2-7	CASSRGGTFSYEQYF
TRBV20-1	TRBJ1-2	CSANALYGYTF
TRBV10-3	TRBJ2-3	CAISERGGGTDTQYF
TRBV7-2	TRBJ1-1	CASSWGQGGSTEAFF
TRBV3-1	TRBJ2-7	CASSHAGGYEQYF
TRBV29-1	TRBJ2-1	CSVRTSGSYNEQFF
TRBV29-1	TRBJ2-5	CSVEPRTDQETQYF
TRBV28	TRBJ2-3	CASSFPGRNYGTDTQYF
TRBV28	TRBJ1-5	CANGPRGNQPQHF
TRBV11-3	TRBJ2-1	CASSSKGTSGGTSYNEQFF
TRBV2	TRBJ1-2	CASSAGVGYTF
TRBV3-1	TRBJ2-7	CASSPRAGTVSYEQYF
TRBV28	TRBJ2-7	CASRIGQGRIEQYF